This T cell receptor (beta chain) appears in the sequencing data of a study of robustness of blood B and T cell sequencing (dated by TCRdb to the late 2010s). Broadly, across the study: The goal of the study was to find out how much peripheral blood is required to reliably describe the TCRbeta and IgG repertoires of an individual. In each of the roughly eleven independently drawn blood samples, both the TCRbeta and the IgG repertoires were quantified. As technical replicates, two replicate TCRbeta cDNA libraries were prepared from one shared RNA pool derived from a single 10 ml draw. The paper as a whole reports these results and caveats: Across technical replicate libraries, around 95% of the top 10,000 TCRbeta clonotypes in one library were also found in the other. Pooling tubes did not make the overlap of rare TCRbeta clonotypes any better, which implies that much larger blood volumes would be needed to capture those rare clonotypes. Every single 10 ml sample contained the 1,000 most abundant TCRbeta clonotypes from the pooled draws. Evidence of cross-contamination, likely caused by batch processing, was seen in one pair of TCRbeta libraries, and the UMI-sequence pairs shared between the two libraries were removed. Because EDTA tubes had to be fractionated immediately, the use of EDTA tubes in multi-site collections was limited. The TCRbeta rarefaction curves did not fully level off, which suggests under-sequencing or many low-abundance clonotypes. Coverage of the top 10,000 TCRbeta clonotypes approached saturation when 3 or 4 tubes (about 27-45 ml blood) were combined.

mRNA, which captures expressed receptors, was used instead of genomic DNA for quantification of TCRbeta repertoires. Buffy coat leukocytes were collected into Trizol, and RNA was extracted with the Direct-zol RNA MiniPrep Plus kit without cell sorting. To separate plasma, buffy coat and red blood cells, EDTA blood tubes were immediately centrifuged at 4 degrees C. Notes on this clonotype: What this receptor recognizes is not known. No much larger clone is present one base from it, and per-base qualities are unavailable.

The library came from PCR. Data came from an Illumina MiSeq. cDNA was made using SMARTScribe reverse transcriptase and a 5' template-switch oligo that added a universal priming site. The template-switch oligo carried a 12-nucleotide random unique molecular identifier (UMI) that tagged each cDNA molecule. During reverse transcription, TCRbeta transcripts were targeted using chain-specific reverse primers. Uracil DNA glycosylase treatment removed residual template-switch adapters, and cDNA was purified with a Qiagen MinElute kit. The first PCR ran for approximately 20 cycles with KAPA HiFi HotStart ReadyMix and step-out primers, divided among four 50 microliter reactions. Before any further amplification, the products of the first-round PCR were gel-purified. Illumina Nextera adapters were attached in a second PCR of around 8 cycles, and the libraries were then purified and pooled. A 50-nucleotide 5' read captured the UMI barcode for each TCRbeta molecule. On the study's bioinformatics: Reads were grouped by UMI into consensus reads using the MIGEC toolkit. Final reads were produced by merging forward and reverse consensus reads with PEAR. A custom decontamination script removed identical UMI-sequence pairs shared across libraries, treating them as cross-sample contamination. MIGMAP, a wrapper around IgBLAST, was used for V(D)J assignment and CDR3 extraction. A TCR clonotype was defined by an identical V gene, J gene and CDR3 amino acid sequence; no sequencing was done for CDR1 and CDR2. TCRdb applied fastp at Q25 and MiXCR to the public reads, then kept only in-frame beta chains. Rows with a matching CDR3 protein are joined into one entry that keeps the most common DNA and genes. TCRdb, not the original authors, processed these V and J calls. Recorded for this sample are over a thousand distinct CDR3 sequences; 67% of them occurred a single time. The top ten clonotypes cover about a third of the sample.

Germline trimming amounts to 4 bases on V and 4 bases on J, with 5 as the count of junction bases outside the gene matches. The germline V gene (reference sequence) specifies LGHDT as CDR1 and YNNKEL as CDR2. Taken from cysteine to phenylalanine, the CDR3 has 15 residues. Only CDR3 DNA is held: 45 bases, read in frame from base 1. Material for sequencing was peripheral blood. The chain is assembled from TRBV3-1 and TRBJ2-1, with 9 central nucleotides matching TRBD2. The receptor's source is a human donor in good health. The CDR3 reads as follows: CASSRGTSSYNEQFF. The DNA sequence follows: TGTGCCAGCAGCCGAGGGACTAGCAGTTACAATGAGCAGTTCTTC.